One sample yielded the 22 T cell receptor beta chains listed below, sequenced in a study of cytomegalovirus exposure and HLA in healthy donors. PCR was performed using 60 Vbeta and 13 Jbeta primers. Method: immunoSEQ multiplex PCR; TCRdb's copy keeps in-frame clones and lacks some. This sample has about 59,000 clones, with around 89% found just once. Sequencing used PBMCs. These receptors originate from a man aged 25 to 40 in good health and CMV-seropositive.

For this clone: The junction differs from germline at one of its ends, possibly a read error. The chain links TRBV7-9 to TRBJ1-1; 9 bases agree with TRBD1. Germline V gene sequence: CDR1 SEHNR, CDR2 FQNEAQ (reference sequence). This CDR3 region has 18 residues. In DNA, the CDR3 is TGTTCCAGCAGCTTAGGCGAAGGGACAGGGCCTATGAACACTGAAGCTTTCTTT. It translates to CSSSLGEGTGPMNTEAFF.

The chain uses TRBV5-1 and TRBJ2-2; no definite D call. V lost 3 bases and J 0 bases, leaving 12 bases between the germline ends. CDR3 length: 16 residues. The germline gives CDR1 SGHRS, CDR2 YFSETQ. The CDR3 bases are TGCGCCAGCAGCTCGATCATACACACGAACACCGGGGAGCTGTTTTTT. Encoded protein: CASSSIIHTNTGELFF.

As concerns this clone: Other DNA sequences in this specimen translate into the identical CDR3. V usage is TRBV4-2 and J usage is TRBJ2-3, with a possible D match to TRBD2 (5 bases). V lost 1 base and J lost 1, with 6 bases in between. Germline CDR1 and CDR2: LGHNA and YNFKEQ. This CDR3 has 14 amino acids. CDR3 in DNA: TGTGCCAGCAGCCAAGTCGGGGGCACAGATACGCAGTATTTT. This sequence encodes CASSQVGGTDTQYF.

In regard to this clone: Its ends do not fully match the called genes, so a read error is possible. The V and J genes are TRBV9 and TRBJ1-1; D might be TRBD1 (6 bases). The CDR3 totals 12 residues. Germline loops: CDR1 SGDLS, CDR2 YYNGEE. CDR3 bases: TGTGCCAGCAGCCTCGGGGAGGGGACAAGGCACTTT. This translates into CASSLGEGTRHF.

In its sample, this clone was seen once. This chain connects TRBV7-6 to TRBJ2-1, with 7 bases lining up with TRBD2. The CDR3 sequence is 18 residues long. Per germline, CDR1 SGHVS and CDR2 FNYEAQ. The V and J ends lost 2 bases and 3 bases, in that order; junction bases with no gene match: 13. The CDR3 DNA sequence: TGTGCCAGCAGCTTAAGGGCTAGCGGAGGCGTCGGCTACAATGAGCAGTTCTTC. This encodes CASSLRASGGVGYNEQFF.

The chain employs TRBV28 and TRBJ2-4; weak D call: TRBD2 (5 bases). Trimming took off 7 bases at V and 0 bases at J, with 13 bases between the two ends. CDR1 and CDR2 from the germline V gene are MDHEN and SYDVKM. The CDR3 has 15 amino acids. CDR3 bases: TGTGCCAGCATAGGACCCGGACTAGCCAAAAACATTCAGTACTTC. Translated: CASIGPGLAKNIQYF.

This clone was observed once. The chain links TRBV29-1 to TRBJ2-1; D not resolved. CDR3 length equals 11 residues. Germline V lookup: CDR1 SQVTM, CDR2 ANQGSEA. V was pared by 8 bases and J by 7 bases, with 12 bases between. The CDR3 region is CSPYRGNEQFF. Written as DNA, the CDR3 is TGCAGCCCGTATCGAGGAAATGAGCAGTTCTTC.

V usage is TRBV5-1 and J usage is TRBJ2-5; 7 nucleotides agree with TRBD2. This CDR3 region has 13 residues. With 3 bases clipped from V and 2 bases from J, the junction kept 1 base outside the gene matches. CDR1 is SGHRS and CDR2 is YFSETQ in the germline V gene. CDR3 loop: CASSWTSQETQYF. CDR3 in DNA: TGCGCCAGCAGCTGGACTAGTCAAGAGACCCAGTACTTC. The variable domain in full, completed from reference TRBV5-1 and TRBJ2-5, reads KAGVTQTPRYLIKTRGQQVTLSCSPISGHRSVSWYQQTPGQGLQFLFEYFSETQRNKGNFPGRFSGRQFSNSRSEMNVSTLELGDSALYLCASSWTSQETQYFGPGTRLLVL.

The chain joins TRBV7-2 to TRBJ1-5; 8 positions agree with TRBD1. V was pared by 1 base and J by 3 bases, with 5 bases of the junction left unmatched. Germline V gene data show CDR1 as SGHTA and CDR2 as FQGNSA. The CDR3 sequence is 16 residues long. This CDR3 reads CASSLETGDPNQPQHF. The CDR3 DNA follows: TGTGCCAGCAGCTTAGAGACAGGGGACCCCAATCAGCCCCAGCATTTT.

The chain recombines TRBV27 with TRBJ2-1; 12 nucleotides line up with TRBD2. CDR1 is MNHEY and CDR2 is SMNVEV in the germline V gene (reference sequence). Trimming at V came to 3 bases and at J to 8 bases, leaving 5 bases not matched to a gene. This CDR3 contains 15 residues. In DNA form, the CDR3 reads TGTGCCAGCAGTTTTGGACTAGCGGGACGGCATGAGCAGTTCTTC. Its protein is CASSFGLAGRHEQFF.

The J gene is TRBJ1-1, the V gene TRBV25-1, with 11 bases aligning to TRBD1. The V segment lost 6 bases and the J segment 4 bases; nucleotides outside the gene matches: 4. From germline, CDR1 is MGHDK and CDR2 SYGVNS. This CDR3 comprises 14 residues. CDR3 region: CASRGQGVTTEAFF. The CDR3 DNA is TGTGCCAGCAGGGGACAGGGGGTGACCACTGAAGCTTTCTTT.

CDR3 sequence: CASSIGLAQLQETQYF. CDR3 DNA sequence: TGTGCCAGCAGCATCGGACTCGCCCAGTTACAAGAGACCCAGTACTTC. This chain links TRBV7-6 with TRBJ2-5; D possibly corresponds to TRBD2 (5 bases). V was trimmed by 5 bases and J by 2 bases, leaving 18 bases between them. The length of the CDR3 is 16 residues. Germline CDR1 SGHVS, CDR2 FNYEAQ. Full variable domain (remainder filled in from reference TRBV7-6 and TRBJ2-5): GAGVSQSPRYKVTKRGQDVALRCDPISGHVSLYWYRQALGQGPEFLTYFNYEAQQDKSGLPNDRFSAERPEGSISTLTIQRTEQRDSAMYRCASSIGLAQLQETQYFGPGTRLLVL.

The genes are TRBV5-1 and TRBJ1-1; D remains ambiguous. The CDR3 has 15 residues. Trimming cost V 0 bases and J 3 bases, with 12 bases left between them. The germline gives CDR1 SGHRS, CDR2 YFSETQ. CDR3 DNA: TGCGCCAGCAGCTTGGGCCCGGGGTTGGACACTGAAGCTTTCTTT. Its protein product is CASSLGPGLDTEAFF. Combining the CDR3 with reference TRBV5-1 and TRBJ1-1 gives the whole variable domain KAGVTQTPRYLIKTRGQQVTLSCSPISGHRSVSWYQQTPGQGLQFLFEYFSETQRNKGNFPGRFSGRQFSNSRSEMNVSTLELGDSALYLCASSLGPGLDTEAFFGQGTRLTVV.

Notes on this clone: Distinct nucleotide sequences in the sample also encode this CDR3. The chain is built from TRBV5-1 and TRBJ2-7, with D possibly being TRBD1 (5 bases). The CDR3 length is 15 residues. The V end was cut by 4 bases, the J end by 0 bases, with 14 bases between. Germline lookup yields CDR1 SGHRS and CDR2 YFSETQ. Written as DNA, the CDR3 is TGCGCCAGCAGCCCAGGACAAGGATCCTCCTACGAGCAGTACTTC. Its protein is CASSPGQGSSYEQYF.

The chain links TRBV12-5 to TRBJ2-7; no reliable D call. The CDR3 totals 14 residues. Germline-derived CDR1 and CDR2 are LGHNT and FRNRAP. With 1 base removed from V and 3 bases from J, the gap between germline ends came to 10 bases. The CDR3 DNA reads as TGTGCTAGTGGTTTGGGGGCCGTTAGCTACGAGCAGTACTTC. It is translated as CASGLGAVSYEQYF.

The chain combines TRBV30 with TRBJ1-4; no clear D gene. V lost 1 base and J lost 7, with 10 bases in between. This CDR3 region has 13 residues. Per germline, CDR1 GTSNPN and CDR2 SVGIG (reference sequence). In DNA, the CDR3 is TGTGCCTGGAGTGGTCGGTTTGGTGAAAAACTGTTTTTT. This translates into CAWSGRFGEKLFF.

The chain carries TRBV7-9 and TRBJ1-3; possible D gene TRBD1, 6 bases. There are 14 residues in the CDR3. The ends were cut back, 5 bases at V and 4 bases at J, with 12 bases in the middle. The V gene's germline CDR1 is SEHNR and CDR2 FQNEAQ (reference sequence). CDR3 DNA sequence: TGTGCCAGCAGCCCCGGGACACCCGGAAACACCATATATTTT. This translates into CASSPGTPGNTIYF.

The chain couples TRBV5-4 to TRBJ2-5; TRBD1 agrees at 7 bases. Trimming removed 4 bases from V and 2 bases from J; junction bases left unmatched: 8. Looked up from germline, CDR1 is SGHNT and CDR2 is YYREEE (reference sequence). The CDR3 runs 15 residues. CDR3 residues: CASSIQTGWQETQYF. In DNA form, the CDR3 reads TGTGCCAGCAGCATCCAGACAGGGTGGCAAGAGACCCAGTACTTC. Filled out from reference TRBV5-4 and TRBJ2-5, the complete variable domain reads ETGVTQSPTHLIKTRGQQVTLRCSSQSGHNTVSWYQQALGQGPQFIFQYYREEENGRGNFPPRFSGLQFPNYSSELNVNALELDDSALYLCASSIQTGWQETQYFGPGTRLLVL.

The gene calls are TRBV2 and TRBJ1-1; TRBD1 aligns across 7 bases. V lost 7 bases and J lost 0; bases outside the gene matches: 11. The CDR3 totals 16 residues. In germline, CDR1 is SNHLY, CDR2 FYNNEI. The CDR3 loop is CASTVAGGFMNTEAFF. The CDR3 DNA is TGTGCCAGCACGGTGGCAGGGGGGTTCATGAACACTGAAGCTTTCTTT.

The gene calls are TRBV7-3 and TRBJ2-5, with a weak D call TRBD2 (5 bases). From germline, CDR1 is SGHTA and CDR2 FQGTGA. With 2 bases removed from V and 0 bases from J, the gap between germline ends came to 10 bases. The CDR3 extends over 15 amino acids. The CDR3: CASSLGTGYQETQYF. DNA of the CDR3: TGTGCCAGCAGCTTAGGTACGGGGTACCAAGAGACCCAGTACTTC. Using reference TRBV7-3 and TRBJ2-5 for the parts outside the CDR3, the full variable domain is GAGVSQTPSNKVTEKGKYVELRCDPISGHTALYWYRQSLGQGPEFLIYFQGTGAADDSGLPNDRFFAVRPEGSVSTLKIQRTERGDSAVYLCASSLGTGYQETQYFGPGTRLLVL.

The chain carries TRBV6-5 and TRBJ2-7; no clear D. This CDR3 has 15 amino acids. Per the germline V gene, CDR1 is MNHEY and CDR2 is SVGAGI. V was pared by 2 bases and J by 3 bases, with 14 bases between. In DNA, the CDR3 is TGTGCCAGCAGTTACGCCGCCCCAGGCCTCTACGAGCAGTACTTC. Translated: CASSYAAPGLYEQYF.

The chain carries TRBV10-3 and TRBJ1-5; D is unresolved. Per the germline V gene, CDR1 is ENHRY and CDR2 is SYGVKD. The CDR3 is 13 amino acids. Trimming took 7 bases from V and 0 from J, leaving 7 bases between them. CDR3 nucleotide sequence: TGTGCCATCAAGGAGGGTAGCAATCAGCCCCAGCATTTT. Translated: CAIKEGSNQPQHF.